This T cell receptor beta chain originates from a study of shared clonotypes between healthy human individuals. Replicate PCRs run on unsorted PBMC used around 0.3 ug DNA, which was 30,000 to 35,000 T cell genomes. The authors sequenced unsorted PBMC DNA on ten immunoSEQ deep assay plates. This table comes from immunoSEQ multiplex PCR, and its TCRdb copy is limited to in-frame clones, with some not included. The repertoire has fewer than 500,000 clones, over 75% of them found once; the top ten carry about 12%. The germline V gene encodes CDR1 MDHEN and CDR2 SYDVKM. The CDR3 consists of 13 residues. Trimming removed 5 bases from V and 4 bases from J; junction bases left unmatched: 4.

The chain couples TRBV28 to TRBJ1-2; 7 nucleotides match TRBD1. Sequenced sample: PBMCs. The receptor was isolated from a woman in her thirties or forties in good health. Some clones in this sample may be carry-over from other donors' samples. The CDR3 sequence: CASSPTGTYGYTF. CDR3 nucleotide sequence: TGTGCCAGCAGTCCGACAGGGACCTATGGCTACACCTTC.